The clone carrying this TCR beta chain was seen ten or more times. Its specificity is unknown. The CDR3 contains 13 residues. Looked up from germline, CDR1 is SGHVS and CDR2 is FQNEAQ. Trimming cost V 5 bases and J 2 bases, with 10 bases left between them. The sample comes from a study of T cell repertoires in cytomegalovirus infection. Across the study: Shared public TCR beta signatures pointed to both CMV infection and a matching HLA type. Study-level findings and limits: CMV carriers having the relevant HLA were flagged by cumulative public TCR beta family frequency.

TCRdb re-called the reads through MiXCR, storing one row per CDR3 protein. The sample holds about 270,000 distinct CDR3 sequences, roughly 21% seen once. This TCR derives from a human donor in good health (CMV status not recorded). Some clones in this sample may be carry-over from other donors' samples. The J gene is TRBJ2-7, the V gene TRBV7-8; a possible D gene is TRBD1 (6 bases). Source: cultured PBMCs, taken from culture after CMV antigen stimulation. The CDR3 reads CASSATGPYEQYV. As DNA, the CDR3 is TGTGCCAGCAGCGCGACAGGCCCCTACGAGCAGTACGTC.